This T cell receptor beta chain originates from a study of ipilimumab plus nivolumab after autologous stem cell transplantation. Whole-study context: Typical patient got four to six ipilimumab doses and about eight nivolumab doses (median). The DLBCL group included primary refractory and relapsed cases.

Study results and limitations: Authors suggest TCR repertoire, Treg phenotype and gut microbiota support further study.

CDR1 is SGHTA and CDR2 is FQGTGA in the germline V gene. This CDR3 has 13 residues. Trimming stripped 2 bases from V and 5 bases from J, with 9 bases between. Checkpoint therapy with ipilimumab 1 mg/kg began 14 to 28 days after transplant. As for this clone: Its antigen is not identified.

Assay used: immunoSEQ multiplex PCR; TCRdb lists only in-frame clones, some missing. The table includes about 16,000 clones, approximately 78% detected once. This sequence joins TRBV7-3 and TRBJ2-5, with D possibly being TRBD2 (6 bases). This TCR came from a male donor with diffuse large B-cell lymphoma. The specimen was PBMCs, collected in a trial of ipilimumab plus nivolumab as post-transplant consolidation. CDR3: CASSLGGVETQYF. The CDR3 DNA reads as TGTGCCAGCAGCTTAGGCGGGGTTGAGACCCAGTACTTC.